Listed below are T cell receptor beta chains from one sample, sequenced in a study of blood T cell repertoires in COVID-19. Sequenced by immunoSEQ multiplex PCR; TCRdb stores in-frame clones only, minus some. This table holds roughly 250,000 clones, approximately 81% found once. The sample consisted of peripheral blood. The source of these receptors is a woman aged 55-70 years with active or convalescent COVID-19. Each CDR3 is given with its conserved first and last residue. The D gene is left open where the match is weak. Not all rows give a size; the values are once, few, many and, for expanded clones, a class.

>TRBD2|18|TRBV11-2|TRBJ2-7|NA
CASSSGGTSGGWGDEQYF
TGTGCCAGCAGCTCGGGAGGGACTAGCGGGGGCTGGGGGGACGAGCAGTACTTC
>TRBD1|16|TRBV7-9|TRBJ2-5|NA
CASSSRTGGSQETQYF
TGTGCCAGCAGCTCGCGAACAGGGGGGTCCCAAGAGACCCAGTACTTC
>NA|14|TRBV11-3|TRBJ1-1|NA
CASSFAGVETEAFF
TGTGCCAGCAGCTTCGCCGGCGTGGAGACTGAAGCTTTCTTT
>TRBD2|17|TRBV7-2|TRBJ2-3|NA
CASTHWSGGGGTDTQYF
TGTGCCAGCACCCATTGGAGCGGGGGAGGGGGCACAGATACGCAGTATTTT
>TRBD2|12|TRBV2|TRBJ2-7|NA
CAGGGRPYEQYF
TGTGCCGGCGGGGGACGGCCCTACGAGCAGTACTTC
>NA|17|TRBV28|TRBJ1-3|few
CASSLFQGPSSGNTIYF
TGTGCCAGCAGTTTATTTCAGGGCCCGAGTTCTGGAAACACCATATATTTT
>NA|12|TRBV21-1|TRBJ2-2|NA
CATTKNTGELFF
TGTGCCACCACTAAGAACACCGGGGAGCTGTTTTTT
>NA|15|TRBV9|TRBJ1-3|many
CASSVVGGNGNTIYF
TGTGCCAGCAGCGTAGTAGGGGGTAACGGAAACACCATATATTTT
>NA|14|TRBV5-1|TRBJ2-7|NA
CASSFRDTSYEQYF
TGCGCCAGCAGCTTTAGGGACACCTCCTACGAGCAGTACTTC
>TRBD1|16|TRBV5-5|TRBJ1-4|NA
CASSPGPGQGEEKLFF
TGTGCCAGCAGCCCCGGCCCCGGACAGGGGGAGGAAAAACTGTTTTTT
>TRBD2|19|TRBV10-3|TRBJ2-3|NA
CAISDSGLAGGPGTDTQYF
TGTGCCATCAGTGACAGTGGGCTAGCGGGGGGGCCTGGCACAGATACGCAGTATTTT
>NA|16|TRBV25-1|TRBJ1-4|NA
CASSEGLAATNEKLFF
TGTGCCAGCAGTGAAGGGTTAGCTGCAACTAATGAAAAACTGTTTTTT
>NA|18|TRBV4-3|TRBJ1-3|few
CASSQEVSSPTSGNTIYF
TGCGCCAGCAGCCAAGAGGTCTCCAGTCCCACCTCTGGAAACACCATATATTTT
>TRBD1|17|TRBV7-8|TRBJ1-5|NA
CASSYRDSNFGNQPQHF
TGTGCCAGCAGCTACAGGGACAGCAACTTCGGGAATCAGCCCCAGCATTTT
>NA|16|TRBV7-9|TRBJ2-7|NA
CASSPTRTELRYEQYF
TGTGCCAGCAGCCCAACCCGGACAGAGCTGCGATACGAGCAGTACTTC
>TRBD1|13|TRBV3-1/TRBV3-2|TRBJ1-5|NA
CASSDTGDQPQHF
TGTGCCAGCAGCGATACAGGGGATCAGCCCCAGCATTTT
>TRBD1|14|TRBV5-1|TRBJ1-2|NA
CASSSHQTGEGYTF
TGCGCCAGCAGCTCTCACCAGACAGGGGAGGGCTACACCTTC
>TRBD1|13|TRBV2|TRBJ1-2|NA
CASRTDRVDGYTF
TGTGCCAGCAGAACCGACAGGGTAGATGGCTACACCTTC
>NA|15|TRBV15|TRBJ2-2|NA
CATSRALTNTGELFF
TGTGCCACCAGCAGAGCGTTAACTAACACCGGGGAGCTGTTTTTT
>TRBD1|15|TRBV28|TRBJ1-5|once
CASSPPDRENQPQHF
TGTGCCAGCAGTCCGCCCGACAGGGAGAATCAGCCCCAGCATTTT
>TRBD1|14|TRBV28|TRBJ2-3|NA
CASSTRDREDTQYF
TGTGCCAGCAGTACCCGGGACAGGGAAGATACGCAGTATTTT
>TRBD2|16|TRBV30|TRBJ2-2|NA
CAGLAGGPKPSGELFF
TGTGCCGGACTAGCGGGGGGGCCCAAACCCTCCGGGGAGCTGTTTTTT
>NA|12|TRBV19|TRBJ2-2|NA
CASRRLTGELFF
TGTGCCAGTAGGCGACTCACCGGGGAGCTGTTTTTT
>NA|14|TRBV11-2|TRBJ1-2|NA
CASSPAGGVGGYTF
TGTGCCAGCAGCCCCGCGGGTGGGGTTGGTGGCTACACCTTC
>NA|13|TRBV11-2|TRBJ1-4|NA
CASSPGLHEKLFF
TGTGCCAGCAGCCCGGGACTTCATGAAAAACTGTTTTTT
>NA|16|TRBV27|TRBJ2-4|NA
CASSPTAGLAKNIQYF
TGTGCCAGCAGTCCGACGGCAGGACTAGCCAAAAACATTCAGTACTTC
>TRBD1|15|TRBV7-2|TRBJ1-2|NA
CASSLSTGLNYGYTF
TGTGCCAGCAGCTTATCGACAGGGCTTAACTATGGCTACACCTTC
>TRBD2|17|TRBV27|TRBJ2-7|NA
CASSLRGLAGGSYEQYF
TGTGCCAGCAGTTTACGGGGACTAGCGGGGGGATCCTACGAGCAGTACTTC
>TRBD1|14|TRBV2|TRBJ2-2|NA
CASITTGRAGELFF
TGTGCCAGCATTACGACAGGGCGCGCCGGGGAGCTGTTTTTT
>TRBD2|15|TRBV7-9|TRBJ2-7|NA
CASSLTSGGVYEQYF
TGTGCCAGCAGCTTAACTAGCGGGGGGGTCTACGAGCAGTACTTC
>NA|12|TRBV6-6|TRBJ2-3|NA
CASSRLEDTQYF
TGTGCCAGCAGCCGACTAGAGGATACGCAGTATTTT
>TRBD2|14|TRBV9|TRBJ2-7|NA
CASSSGRTTYEQYF
TGTGCCAGCAGCAGCGGGAGGACTACCTACGAGCAGTACTTC
>NA|11|TRBV5-1|TRBJ2-3|NA
CASSSDSTQYF
TGCGCCAGCAGTAGCGATAGTACGCAGTATTTT
>NA|14|TRBV6-2/TRBV6-3|TRBJ1-1|few
CASSLEGPSFVAFF
TGTGCCAGCAGTTTGGAGGGTCCCTCCTTCGTCGCTTTCTTT
>TRBD1|18|TRBV18|TRBJ2-2|NA
CASSPKRTGEDISQELFF
TGTGCCAGCTCCCCTAAACGGACAGGGGAGGATATTTCTCAAGAGCTGTTTTTT
>NA|14|TRBV14|TRBJ2-2|NA
CASSQVGGTGELFF
TGTGCCAGCAGCCAAGTCGGTGGCACCGGGGAGCTGTTTTTT
>NA|14|TRBV5-1|TRBJ2-7|NA
CASSGTFSSYEQYF
TGCGCCAGCAGCGGGACTTTCAGCTCCTACGAGCAGTACTTC
>TRBD2|15|TRBV5-4|TRBJ2-1|NA
CASSATGGGYNEQFF
TGTGCCAGCAGCGCTACCGGGGGAGGGTACAATGAGCAGTTCTTC
>TRBD1|16|TRBV6-4|TRBJ1-5|NA
CASSDLRDRSNQPQHF
TGTGCCAGCAGTGACCTCCGGGACAGGAGCAATCAGCCCCAGCATTTT
>TRBD2|18|TRBV4-3|TRBJ2-3|NA
CASSQRKGLAGGPDTQYF
TGCGCCAGCAGCCAAAGAAAGGGACTAGCGGGGGGACCAGATACGCAGTATTTT
>TRBD2|17|TRBV4-1|TRBJ2-1|few
CASSQGTSGGKYNEQFF
TGCGCCAGCAGCCAGGGGACTAGCGGGGGGAAGTACAATGAGCAGTTCTTC
>NA|13|TRBV3-1/TRBV3-2|TRBJ1-2|NA
CASSPTGGDGYTF
TGTGCCAGCAGCCCTACAGGAGGGGATGGCTACACCTTC
>TRBD2|16|TRBV9|TRBJ2-1|NA
CASSVRLAASYNEQFF
TGTGCCAGCAGCGTGAGGCTAGCGGCCTCCTACAATGAGCAGTTCTTC
>NA|14|TRBV9|TRBJ2-5|once
CASSPGLSTETQYF
TGTGCCAGCAGCCCCGGACTCTCCACCGAGACCCAGTACTTC
>TRBD1|15|TRBV18|TRBJ1-6|NA
CASSPGTVDNSPLHF
TGTGCCAGCTCACCGGGGACAGTTGATAATTCACCCCTCCACTTT
>NA|12|TRBV6-6|TRBJ1-1|NA
CAGGQLNTEAFF
TGTGCCGGCGGACAGCTTAACACTGAAGCTTTCTTT
>NA|15|TRBV12-5|TRBJ1-2|NA
CASGLGSDTNYGYTF
TGTGCTAGTGGTTTGGGGTCGGACACGAACTATGGCTACACCTTC
>NA|19|TRBV6-2/TRBV6-3|TRBJ1-5|many
CASSYANSPAHYSNQPQHF
TGTGCCAGCAGTTACGCTAACAGTCCGGCTCATTATAGCAATCAGCCCCAGCATTTT
>TRBD1|14|TRBV28|TRBJ1-2|once
CASSLSAGGYGYTF
TGTGCCAGCAGTTTATCGGCAGGGGGCTATGGCTACACCTTC